The rows below give T cell receptor beta chains drawn from one sample of a study of T-cell reconstitution after alpha-beta-depleted transplantation in children. TCRdb called the PCR reads again in MiXCR, with one record for every CDR3 protein. The table lists hundreds of thousands of distinct CDR3 sequences, about a sixth of them singletons, with roughly 3.3% in the top ten. Sequencing used PBMCs from the stem cell graft donor, obtained from the stem cell graft. The receptors stem from a human donor who donated a stem cell graft to a child with acute lymphoblastic leukemia. CDR3s include the opening cysteine and the closing phenylalanine or tryptophan. D genes are given only for firm matches. Clone size, where shown, is once, few, many, or a class for clones that have expanded.

d_call clone_size cdr3_length j_call v_call cdr3_nt cdr3_aa
- few 15 TRBJ1-3 TRBV6-2/TRBV6-3 TGTGCCAGCAGTTACTCGGGAGTGGCTGGAAACACCATATATTTT CASSYSGVAGNTIYF
- few 14 TRBJ1-3 TRBV12-3/TRBV12-4 TGTGCCAGCAAATTCGGGGGGACTGGAAACACCATATATTTT CASKFGGTGNTIYF
TRBD2 - 14 TRBJ2-1 TRBV6-1 TGTGCCAGCCATGGACTAGCGGAGATCAATGAGCAGTTCTTC CASHGLAEINEQFF
- few 15 TRBJ2-7 TRBV12-3/TRBV12-4 TGTGCCAGCAGTTTGCGGCGGGACGGTCCCTACGAGCAGTACTTC CASSLRRDGPYEQYF
- once 15 TRBJ2-2 TRBV5-5 TGTGCCAGCAGCTTCAGTCCACAGAACACCGGGGAGCTGTTTTTT CASSFSPQNTGELFF
- many 15 TRBJ1-3 TRBV6-1 TGTGCCGGGGCGATCGAGATTTCCTCTGGAAACACCATATATTTT CAGAIEISSGNTIYF
- few 11 TRBJ1-2 TRBV6-4 TGTGCCAGCAGTGACGGGACAGGCTACACCTTC CASSDGTGYTF
- - 15 TRBJ1-5 TRBV12-3/TRBV12-4 TGTGCCAGCAGTTTTAAGGGGAATAGCAATCAGCCCCAGCATTTT CASSFKGNSNQPQHF
- - 13 TRBJ1-2 TRBV7-9 TGTGCCAGCGGCGCCCAGGTCGGGAGTGGCTACACCTTC CASGAQVGSGYTF
- - 13 TRBJ1-1 TRBV7-2 TGTGCCAGCAGCTTAGGGGCATTCACTGAAGCTTTCTTT CASSLGAFTEAFF
- - 13 TRBJ1-5 TRBV20-1 TGCAGTGCCAGCAGGGCAGGGAGTCAGCCCCAGCATTTT CSASRAGSQPQHF
- few 15 TRBJ1-5 TRBV19 TGTGCCAGTAGTATTAGTGGGTATAGCAATCAGCCCCAGCATTTT CASSISGYSNQPQHF
- - 14 TRBJ2-4 TRBV6-5 TGTGCCAGCAGTTACTCAGGGCCGGGAAACATTCAGTACTTC CASSYSGPGNIQYF